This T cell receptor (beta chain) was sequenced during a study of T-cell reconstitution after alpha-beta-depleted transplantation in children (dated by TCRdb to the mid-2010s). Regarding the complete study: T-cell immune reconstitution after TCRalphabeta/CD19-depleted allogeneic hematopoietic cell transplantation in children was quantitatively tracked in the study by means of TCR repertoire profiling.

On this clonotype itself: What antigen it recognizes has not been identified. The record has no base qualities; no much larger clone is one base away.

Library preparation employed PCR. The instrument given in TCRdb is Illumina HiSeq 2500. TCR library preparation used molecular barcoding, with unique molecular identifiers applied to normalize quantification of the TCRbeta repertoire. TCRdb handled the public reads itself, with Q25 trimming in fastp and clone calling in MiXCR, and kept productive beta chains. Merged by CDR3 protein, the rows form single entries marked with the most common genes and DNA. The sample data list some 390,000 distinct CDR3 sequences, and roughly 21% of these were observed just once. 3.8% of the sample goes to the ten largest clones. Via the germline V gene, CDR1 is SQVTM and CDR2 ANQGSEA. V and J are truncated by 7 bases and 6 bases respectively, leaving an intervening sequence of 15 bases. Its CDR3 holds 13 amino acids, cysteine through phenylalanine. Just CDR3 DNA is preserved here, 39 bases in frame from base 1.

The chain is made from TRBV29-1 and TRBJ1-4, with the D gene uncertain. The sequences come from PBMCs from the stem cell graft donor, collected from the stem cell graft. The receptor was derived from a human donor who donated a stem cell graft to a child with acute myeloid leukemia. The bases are TGCAGCGCATTGGCGCCACCAGATGAAAAACTGTTTTTT. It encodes CSALAPPDEKLFF.